Following are 15 T cell receptor beta chains from one sample sequenced in a study of breast tumors, draining lymph nodes, adjacent tissues (dated by TCRdb to about 2016). Libraries were prepared through multiplex PCR. Sequenced on an Illumina HiSeq 2000. In-frame beta chains were kept once TCRdb had trimmed the public reads at Q25 with fastp and called clones with MiXCR. Each entry is one CDR3 protein sequence, shown with its most common DNA and genes. Recorded for this sample are around 130,000 distinct CDR3 sequences; roughly 20% of them occurred a single time. The ten largest clones represent 2.2% of the sample. The lymph node samples were taken from the axillary draining lymph nodes of breast cancer patients. What was sequenced was axillary lymph node tissue. These receptors all come from a female donor with breast cancer. Some clones in this sample may be carry-over from other donors' samples.

This clonotype showed up many times. The V and J genes are TRBV7-6 and TRBJ2-1; perhaps D is TRBD1 or TRBD2 (6 bases each). There are 14 residues in the CDR3. Trimming shortened V by 5 bases and J by 8 bases, and 16 bases separated the two germline ends. Germline lookup yields CDR1 SGHVS and CDR2 FNYEAQ. CDR3 protein: CASSPGGGIYEQFF. The CDR3, as DNA: TGTGCCAGCAGCCCTGGGGGCGGGATCTATGAGCAGTTCTTC.

This clonotype came up many times. The chain is built from TRBV2 and TRBJ2-2, with a tentative D call TRBD2 (5 bases). This CDR3 has 14 residues. Germline loops: CDR1 SNHLY, CDR2 FYNNEI. The V gene lost 2 bases and the J gene lost 6 bases, with 10 bases spanning the gap. The CDR3 sequence: CASSEFRGSGELFF. CDR3 nucleotide sequence: TGTGCCAGCAGTGAATTCCGAGGGTCCGGGGAGCTGTTTTTT.

This clonotype occurred a few times. This may come from a read error, since a much larger clone is one base off. The chain combines TRBV27 with TRBJ1-6; 10 bases are shared with TRBD1. CDR1 MNHEY and CDR2 SMNVEV come from the germline V gene (reference sequence). This CDR3 has 14 amino acids. The CDR3: CASTEDRGYSPPHF. The CDR3 nucleotides are TGTGCCAGCACCGAGGACAGGGGGTATTCACCCCCCCACTTT.

A word on this clonotype: A much larger clone sits a single nucleotide away, making a read error possible. The V gene is TRBV7-6, the J gene TRBJ1-5; a possible D gene is TRBD1 (5 bases). V was pared by 4 bases and J by 5 bases, with 9 bases between. The CDR3 is 13 amino acids. Per the germline V gene, CDR1 is SGHVS and CDR2 is FNYEAQ. CDR3 sequence: CASSSSGYQPQHF. As DNA, the CDR3 is TGTGCCAGCAGCTCGTCAGGGTATCAGCCCCAGCATTTT.

There are many counts of this clonotype. The junction and the germline gene differ at one end; a read error may be behind it. The CDR3 sequence is CASSLSTTTGTEETQYF. The CDR3 nucleotides read TGTGCTAGCAGCTTAAGTACCACCACTGGGACAGAAGAGACCCAGTACTTC. The chain combines TRBV7-7 with TRBJ2-5; 7 nucleotides line up with TRBD1. This CDR3 spans 17 amino acids. Germline V gene sequence: CDR1 SSHAT, CDR2 FNYEAQ (reference sequence). Variable domain in full (rest from reference TRBV7-7 and TRBJ2-5): GAGVSQSPRYKVTKRGQDVTLRCDPISSHATLYWYQQALGQGPEFLTYFNYEAQPDKSGLPSDRFSAERPEGSISTLTIQRTEQRDSAMYRCASSLSTTTGTEETQYFGPGTRLLVL.

This clonotype came up once. This could be a read error, since a much larger clone is one nucleotide away. The V and J genes are TRBV12-5 and TRBJ2-1, with D possibly TRBD2 on 5 matching bases. Germline CDR1 and CDR2: LGHNT and FRNRAP. The CDR3 runs 14 residues. The CDR3 is CASSYGGSYDEQFF. CDR3 DNA: TGTGCCAGCAGTTATGGAGGATCCTACGATGAGCAGTTCTTC.

The table lists this clonotype with a few counts. The CDR3 DNA reads TGCGCCAGCAGACCCTCAGGGGAGCAGTTCTTC. Translating gives CASRPSGEQFF. The rearrangement joins TRBV10-1 to TRBJ2-1; tentatively, D is TRBD1 (5 bases). Germline values: CDR1 WNHNN, CDR2 SYGVQD (reference sequence). The CDR3 is 11 residues long. V dropped 6 bases and J dropped 10 bases, with 10 bases sitting between them.

Written as DNA, the CDR3 is TGTGCCAGCAGGACGGGAGGCGCGAACACCGGGGAGCTGTTTTTT. It encodes CASRTGGANTGELFF. This sequence joins TRBV28 and TRBJ2-2; TRBD2 agrees at 7 bases. From germline, CDR1 is MDHEN and CDR2 SYDVKM. V was pared by 6 bases and J by 0 bases, with 4 bases of the junction left unmatched. The CDR3 length is 15 residues. The whole variable domain, filled in from reference TRBV28 and TRBJ2-2, reads DVKVTQSSRYLVKRTGEKVFLECVQDMDHENMFWYRQDPGLGLRLIYFSYDVKMKEKGDIPEGYSVSREKKERFSLILESASTNQTSMYLCASRTGGANTGELFFGEGSRLTVL.

At least ten counts were recorded for this clonotype. The V call is TRBV12-3 or TRBV12-4, the J call TRBJ2-3, with D perhaps TRBD2 (5 bases). Trimming took off 1 base at V and 0 bases at J, with 11 bases between the two ends. The CDR3 is 16 amino acids. As DNA, the CDR3 is TGTGCCAGCAGTTTAGGAGCCGGGAAAAGCACAGATACGCAGTATTTT. As protein: CASSLGAGKSTDTQYF.

This clonotype was seen many times. CDR3 loop: CASSVEHGNTIYF. In DNA, the CDR3 is TGTGCCAGCAGCGTAGAGCATGGAAACACCATATATTTT. The chain employs TRBV9 and TRBJ1-3; D is unclear. This CDR3 is built from 13 residues. Germline V gene data show CDR1 as SGDLS and CDR2 as YYNGEE. V was cut by 0 bases and J by 3 bases, with 4 bases left in between.

A few counts support this clonotype. This CDR3 is CASSPRTSALSNTGELFF. CDR3 bases: TGTGCCAGCAGCCCCAGGACTAGCGCGCTTTCGAACACCGGGGAGCTGTTTTTT. This chain connects TRBV5-4 to TRBJ2-2; TRBD2 aligns across 9 bases. The CDR3 sequence is 18 residues long. The germline V gene encodes CDR1 SGHNT and CDR2 YYREEE (reference sequence). V was pared by 4 bases and J by 0 bases, with 10 bases of the junction left unmatched.

This clonotype was picked up many times. The rearrangement uses TRBV5-6 and TRBJ2-7; D call uncertain. Trimming left V 4 bases short and J 6 bases short, with 11 bases between. This CDR3 has 12 residues. Germline CDR1 and CDR2: SGHDT and YYEEEE. CDR3 DNA sequence: TGTGCCAGCAGCATAGACGTTGGCGAGCAGTACTTC. Protein: CASSIDVGEQYF.

In this sample, this clonotype turned up many times. V gene TRBV24-1 combines with J gene TRBJ1-2, with a tentative D call TRBD1 (6 bases). The CDR3 has 16 amino acids. The germline CDR1 and CDR2 sequences are KGHDR and SFDVKD. V lost 4 bases and J lost 7, with 21 bases in between. CDR3 amino acids: CATSDHTVGGAGGYTF. The CDR3 DNA reads as TGTGCCACCAGTGACCATACCGTGGGGGGGGCAGGTGGCTACACCTTC.

This clonotype was seen only a few times. The chain couples TRBV5-4 to TRBJ1-2; TRBD1 matches 8 bases. The CDR3 has 14 amino acids. CDR1 is SGHNT and CDR2 is YYREEE in the germline V gene (reference sequence). Trimming removed 4 bases from V and 4 bases from J; junction bases left unmatched: 6. CDR3 sequence reads: CASSVDRGRYGYTF. The CDR3 DNA is TGTGCCAGCAGCGTTGACAGGGGTCGCTATGGCTACACCTTC.

This clonotype was observed many times. The V and J genes are TRBV4-1 and TRBJ1-4; TRBD1 matches at 8 bases. CDR1 is MGHRA and CDR2 is YSYEKL in the germline V gene. The CDR3 length is 15 residues. V lost 3 bases to trimming and J lost 10 bases; unmatched junction nucleotides: 10. The CDR3 here is CASSQERTGLRKLFF. The CDR3 DNA follows: TGCGCCAGCAGCCAGGAAAGGACAGGGCTTCGAAAACTGTTTTTT.